These 28 T cell receptor beta chains share one sample of origin, sequenced in a study of T cell changes during pregnancy in multiple sclerosis (dated by TCRdb to the late 2010s). The library was generated by the immunoSEQ multiplex PCR assay. TCRdb provides this immuneACCESS table in a form limited to in-frame rearrangements. Some clones are lacking; in checked studies, under half of them reflect an unresolved V gene, and why the rest are absent is not known. Within this sample are tens of thousands of clones, with just over 90% of them counted one time only. The ten largest clones capture roughly 0.45% of the sample. The sample consisted of CD4+ T cells from peripheral blood mononuclear cells, taken in the second trimester of pregnancy. Receptors originate from a female donor with multiple sclerosis, enrolled in a pregnancy study.

V and J are TRBV7-9 and TRBJ1-1, with 8 bases aligning to TRBD1. Germline V gene lookup returns CDR1 SEHNR and CDR2 FQNEAQ (reference sequence). The CDR3 spans 16 residues. V lost 3 bases and J lost 0; bases outside the gene matches: 6. In DNA, the CDR3 is TGTGCCAGCAGCTTGGACAGGGTCGGGGTGAACACTGAAGCTTTCTTT. Amino acid sequence: CASSLDRVGVNTEAFF.

The chain combines TRBV30 with TRBJ1-1; TRBD1 matches 9 bases. The trim removed 1 base at V and 5 bases at J, leaving 2 bases unmatched. The CDR3 is 13 amino acids. Germline V CDR1 and CDR2: GTSNPN, SVGIG (reference sequence). CDR3 nucleotide sequence: TGTGCCTGGAGTGCGGACAGGGGTACTGAAGCTTTCTTT. It translates to CAWSADRGTEAFF.

The rearrangement joins TRBV4-1 to TRBJ1-5; a possible D gene is TRBD1 (6 bases). The length of the CDR3 is 15 residues. Trimming left V 4 bases short and J 4 bases short, with 14 bases between. Germline V CDR1 and CDR2: MGHRA, YSYEKL. CDR3 sequence: CASSPYITGNQPQHF. The CDR3 region has the DNA TGCGCCAGCAGCCCCTACATCACAGGGAATCAGCCCCAGCATTTT.

The V gene is TRBV7-2, the J gene TRBJ2-1, with 7 nucleotides matching TRBD2. The CDR3 consists of 12 residues. V shed 1 base, J shed 12 bases, and the junction held 3 bases outside the gene matches. The germline V gene encodes CDR1 SGHTA and CDR2 FQGNSA. The CDR3 loop reads CASSLGASGQFF. Here the CDR3 DNA reads TGTGCCAGCAGCTTAGGGGCTAGCGGGCAGTTCTTC.

The rearrangement links TRBV29-1 to TRBJ2-7; D ambiguous. V lost 6 bases and J lost 6, with 12 bases in between. Germline assignment: CDR1 SQVTM and CDR2 ANQGSEA. CDR3 length equals 11 residues. CDR3 sequence (DNA): TGCAGCGTCAGAGATGCAGGCGAGCAGTACTTC. Translation gives CSVRDAGEQYF.

The chain uses TRBV9 and TRBJ2-2; 8 bases fit TRBD1. CDR1 SGDLS and CDR2 YYNGEE come from the germline V gene. The CDR3 has 15 residues. V was clipped by 3 bases and J by 2 bases; unmatched bases: 3. CDR3 residues: CASSAGTGNTGELFF. CDR3 nucleotides: TGTGCCAGCAGCGCCGGGACAGGAAACACCGGGGAGCTGTTTTTT.

The chain recombines TRBV11-2 with TRBJ2-1, with 14 bases matching TRBD2. The CDR3 has 17 amino acids. CDR1 and CDR2 from the germline V gene are SGHAT and FQNNGV. Unmatched junction bases numbered 12, after V lost 4 bases and J lost 10 bases. The CDR3 here is CASSSRGGTSGSGEQFF. The DNA of the CDR3 is TGTGCCAGCAGCTCACGGGGAGGGACTAGCGGGAGTGGCGAGCAGTTCTTC.

The chain has TRBV10-1 and TRBJ2-1; 7 bases fit TRBD1. V was pared by 3 bases and J by 8 bases, with 13 bases of the junction left unmatched. CDR1 is WNHNN and CDR2 is SYGVQD in the germline V gene (reference sequence). The CDR3 extends over 16 amino acids. The CDR3 sequence: CASSDPGQAGSYEQFF. The CDR3 nucleotides are TGCGCCAGCAGTGACCCCGGACAGGCTGGATCGTATGAGCAGTTCTTC.

V is TRBV7-8 and J is TRBJ1-3; the D is unclear. Looked up from germline, CDR1 is SGHVS and CDR2 is FQNEAQ. The CDR3 consists of 14 residues. Trimming took off 5 bases at V and 6 bases at J, with 14 bases between the two ends. CDR3 nucleotide sequence: TGTGCCAGCAGCCCGGGAGGTACAACAAACACCATATATTTT. Translated, it gives CASSPGGTTNTIYF. The entire variable domain, with the rest obtained from reference TRBV7-8 and TRBJ1-3, is as follows: GAGVSQSPRYKVAKRGQDVALRCDPISGHVSLFWYQQALGQGPEFLTYFQNEAQLDKSGLPSDRFFAERPEGSVSTLKIQRTQQEDSAVYLCASSPGGTTNTIYFGEGSWLTVV.

The rearrangement uses TRBV28 and TRBJ1-5; possible D gene TRBD1, 5 bases. Germline values: CDR1 MDHEN, CDR2 SYDVKM. CDR3 size: 12 residues. The V end was cut by 6 bases, the J end by 5 bases, with 8 bases between. The CDR3 DNA reads as TGTGCCAGCAGGGCAGGGTATCAGCCCCAGCATTTT. Translation gives CASRAGYQPQHF.

A few counts support this clone. The chain links TRBV7-2 to TRBJ1-5; no reliable D call. Germline CDR1 is SGHTA and CDR2 is FQGNSA. V was trimmed by 4 bases and J by 7 bases, leaving 11 bases between them. CDR3 size: 13 residues. The CDR3 here is CASSSSARQPQHF. The CDR3 nucleotides are TGTGCCAGCAGCTCGTCGGCGAGGCAGCCCCAGCATTTT.

This clone was seen just once. J is TRBJ2-7 and V is TRBV5-1, with 11 bases fitting TRBD2. The CDR3 contains 15 residues. With 3 bases clipped from V and 0 bases from J, the junction kept 2 bases outside the gene matches. Germline CDR1 and CDR2: SGHRS and YFSETQ. Here the CDR3 DNA reads TGCGCCAGCAGCTATACTAGCGGGAGCTCCTACGAGCAGTACTTC. It yields the protein CASSYTSGSSYEQYF.

The rearrangement joins TRBV30 to TRBJ1-3; no clear D. V was trimmed by 1 base and J by 2 bases, leaving 3 bases between them. Germline assignment: CDR1 GTSNPN and CDR2 SVGIG (reference sequence). This CDR3 contains 12 residues. The CDR3 spells CAWSDTGNTIYF. The DNA of the CDR3 is TGTGCCTGGAGTGACACTGGAAACACCATATATTTT.

This clone was seen only once. The chain links TRBV6-6 to TRBJ2-2; maybe TRBD1 (6 bases). The CDR3 totals 16 residues. Trimming took off 2 bases at V and 2 bases at J, with 12 bases between the two ends. From germline, CDR1 is MNHNY and CDR2 SVGAGI (reference sequence). The CDR3 sequence: CASSYDRRTNTGELFF. As DNA, the CDR3 is TGTGCCAGCAGTTACGACAGGCGGACTAACACCGGGGAGCTGTTTTTT.

The chain carries TRBV5-1 and TRBJ2-7; the D gene is possibly TRBD1 (6 bases). There are 12 residues in the CDR3. Trimming cost V 9 bases and J 3 bases, with 13 bases left between them. Germline V gives CDR1 SGHRS, CDR2 YFSETQ. As DNA, the CDR3 is TGCGCCAACGCACAGGGAGACTACGAGCAGTACTTC. It is translated as CANAQGDYEQYF.

V gene TRBV7-2 combines with J gene TRBJ2-3, with 9 nucleotides matching TRBD2. V was clipped by 5 bases and J by 4 bases; unmatched bases: 10. CDR1 SGHTA and CDR2 FQGNSA come from the germline V gene. The CDR3 has 16 residues. The CDR3 spells CASSLSGSAVADTQYF. CDR3 coding DNA: TGTGCCAGCAGCCTTAGCGGGAGTGCGGTGGCAGATACGCAGTATTTT. The variable domain in full, completed from reference TRBV7-2 and TRBJ2-3, reads GAGVSQSPSNKVTEKGKDVELRCDPISGHTALYWYRQSLGQGLEFLIYFQGNSAPDKSGLPSDRFSAERTGGSVSTLTIQRTQQEDSAVYLCASSLSGSAVADTQYFGPGTRLTVL.

The chain combines TRBV28 with TRBJ2-7; 8 nucleotides align to TRBD1. Unmatched junction bases numbered 9, after V lost 7 bases and J lost 4 bases. This CDR3 has 14 residues. CDR1 MDHEN and CDR2 SYDVKM come from the germline V gene. The CDR3 DNA sequence: TGTGCCAGCACACTGGACAGGGTTAGGTACGAGCAGTACTTC. This encodes CASTLDRVRYEQYF.

This rearrangement joins TRBV6-1 to TRBJ2-5, with 7 bases fitting TRBD2. Germline trimming cut 2 bases from V and 4 bases from J; bases unmatched to any gene: 7. CDR1 is MNHNS and CDR2 is SASEGT in the germline V gene. The CDR3 is 15 residues long. The CDR3 region is CASSESSGKAETQYF. Written as DNA, the CDR3 is TGTGCCAGCAGTGAATCGAGCGGGAAGGCAGAGACCCAGTACTTC.

The chain uses TRBV7-6 and TRBJ2-7; 9 bases fit TRBD2. Germline V gives CDR1 SGHVS, CDR2 FNYEAQ. The CDR3 consists of 16 residues. V was pared by 5 bases and J by 1 base, with 9 bases of the junction left unmatched. The chain's CDR3 is CASSPRAGGPSYEQYF. The CDR3 DNA reads as TGTGCCAGCAGCCCTCGCGCGGGAGGGCCATCCTACGAGCAGTACTTC.

J is TRBJ1-1 and V is TRBV6-6; perhaps TRBD1 as D (5 bases). Germline CDR1 reads MNHNY; CDR2 reads SVGAGI (reference sequence). This CDR3 region has 16 residues. V lost 2 bases, J lost 4 bases, and 17 bases lay in between. The CDR3 nucleotides read TGTGCCAGCAGTTACCCCCCTCAGGGTATGGGCACTGAAGCTTTCTTT. Translated: CASSYPPQGMGTEAFF.

This clone has only one observation. Written as DNA, the CDR3 is TGTGCCAGCAGTTTAGACAGGAATGGCTACACCTTC. Protein product: CASSLDRNGYTF. The V call is TRBV27, the J call TRBJ1-2, with a tentative D call TRBD1 (6 bases). The CDR3 runs to 12 residues. Germline CDR1 reads MNHEY; CDR2 reads SMNVEV (reference sequence). V shed 2 bases and J shed 6 bases, with 7 bases lying between them.

The V call is TRBV19, the J call TRBJ2-3; 7 bases line up with TRBD2. This CDR3 contains 14 residues. In germline, CDR1 is LNHDA, CDR2 SQIVND (reference sequence). With V trimmed by 6 bases and J by 0 bases, 3 bases remained unmatched. The CDR3 DNA follows: TGTGCCAGTAGCGCGGGGGTTAGCACAGATACGCAGTATTTT. This codes for CASSAGVSTDTQYF.

This sequence joins TRBV28 and TRBJ1-2; TRBD1 is a possible D gene (6 bases). Trimming took off 1 base at V and 8 bases at J, with 17 bases between the two ends. The germline V gene encodes CDR1 MDHEN and CDR2 SYDVKM. The CDR3 is 15 amino acids. Here the CDR3 DNA reads TGTGCCAGCAGTTTATCCGCAACAGGGCGGAGGGGCTACACCTTC. This sequence encodes CASSLSATGRRGYTF.

This chain joins TRBV6-6 and TRBJ2-3; D may be TRBD1 (5 bases). The V gene's germline CDR1 is MNHNY and CDR2 SVGAGI (reference sequence). V lost 5 bases and J lost 6, with 6 bases in between. The CDR3 covers 11 residues. CDR3 sequence: CASSAGDTQYF. The CDR3 region has the DNA TGTGCCAGCAGTGCAGGGGATACGCAGTATTTT.

The CDR3 sequence: CASRERQGVNYEQYF. The CDR3 DNA reads as TGTGCCAGCAGGGAAAGACAGGGAGTGAACTACGAGCAGTACTTC. The chain couples TRBV2 to TRBJ2-7, with 7 nucleotides matching TRBD1. This CDR3 has 15 residues. V lost 6 bases to trimming and J lost 3 bases; unmatched junction nucleotides: 11. In germline, CDR1 is SNHLY, CDR2 FYNNEI.

The chain uses TRBV7-8 and TRBJ1-1; 9 bases align to TRBD1. CDR3 length equals 14 residues. V shed 5 bases and J 6 bases; nucleotides not matched to a gene: 7. CDR1 is SGHVS and CDR2 is FQNEAQ in the germline V gene. As DNA, the CDR3 is TGTGCCAGCAGCCCGAGGGACAGGGTGGCTGAAGCTTTCTTT. Translating it yields CASSPRDRVAEAFF. Based on the CDR3 plus reference TRBV7-8 and TRBJ1-1, the full variable domain is GAGVSQSPRYKVAKRGQDVALRCDPISGHVSLFWYQQALGQGPEFLTYFQNEAQLDKSGLPSDRFFAERPEGSVSTLKIQRTQQEDSAVYLCASSPRDRVAEAFFGQGTRLTVV.

This clone ranks as medium-sized. V and J are TRBV27 and TRBJ1-4; D might be TRBD1 (6 bases). The germline gives CDR1 MNHEY, CDR2 SMNVEV (reference sequence). Deletions cut 0 bases from V and 12 bases from J, with 20 bases between. The CDR3 runs to 16 residues. CDR3 loop: CASSLSQGTVGFELFF. The CDR3 DNA reads as TGTGCCAGCAGTTTATCACAGGGTACGGTGGGATTTGAACTGTTTTTT. Based on the CDR3 plus reference TRBV27 and TRBJ1-4, the full variable domain is EAQVTQNPRYLITVTGKKLTVTCSQNMNHEYMSWYRQDPGLGLRQIYYSMNVEVTDKGDVPEGYKVSRKEKRNFPLILESPSPNQTSLYFCASSLSQGTVGFELFFGSGTQLSVL.

V gene TRBV11-2 combines with J gene TRBJ2-1; perhaps TRBD2 as D (6 bases). The CDR3 runs to 18 residues. Trimming took 1 base from V and 0 from J, leaving 16 bases between them. The germline gives CDR1 SGHAT, CDR2 FQNNGV. The CDR3 here is CASSLAHRLANSYNEQFF. CDR3 DNA: TGTGCCAGCAGCTTAGCGCATCGGCTAGCGAACTCCTACAATGAGCAGTTCTTC.